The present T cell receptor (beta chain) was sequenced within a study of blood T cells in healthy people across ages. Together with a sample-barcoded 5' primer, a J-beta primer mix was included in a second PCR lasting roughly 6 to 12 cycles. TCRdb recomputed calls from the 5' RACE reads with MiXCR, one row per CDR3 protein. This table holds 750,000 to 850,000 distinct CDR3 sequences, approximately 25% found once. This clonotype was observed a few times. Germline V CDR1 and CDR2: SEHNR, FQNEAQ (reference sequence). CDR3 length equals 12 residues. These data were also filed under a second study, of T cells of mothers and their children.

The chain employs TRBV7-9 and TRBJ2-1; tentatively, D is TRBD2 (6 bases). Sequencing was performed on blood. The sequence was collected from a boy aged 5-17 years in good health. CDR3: CVEGLGNNEQFF. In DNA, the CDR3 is TGTGTGGAGGGGCTAGGAAACAATGAGCAGTTCTTC.